The present T cell receptor beta chain was sequenced within a study of blood T cell repertoires in COVID-19. Generated by immunoSEQ multiplex PCR, the TCRdb table keeps only in-frame clones and is missing some. The sample carries roughly 75,000 clones, 80% recorded once. In Seattle, patients joined the study during active infection and were tracked longitudinally. The CDR3 contains 13 residues. V lost 0 bases and J 6 bases, leaving 9 bases between the germline ends. The germline gives CDR1 SGHDN, CDR2 FVKESK. The rearrangement uses TRBV14 and TRBJ2-7, with a weak D call TRBD1 (5 bases). The sequence was collected from a man aged 45-60 years with COVID-19, enrolled during active disease. The sample was peripheral blood. This chain's CDR3 is CASSQDVGAEQYF. DNA of the CDR3: TGTGCCAGCAGCCAAGATGTAGGGGCCGAGCAGTACTTC.